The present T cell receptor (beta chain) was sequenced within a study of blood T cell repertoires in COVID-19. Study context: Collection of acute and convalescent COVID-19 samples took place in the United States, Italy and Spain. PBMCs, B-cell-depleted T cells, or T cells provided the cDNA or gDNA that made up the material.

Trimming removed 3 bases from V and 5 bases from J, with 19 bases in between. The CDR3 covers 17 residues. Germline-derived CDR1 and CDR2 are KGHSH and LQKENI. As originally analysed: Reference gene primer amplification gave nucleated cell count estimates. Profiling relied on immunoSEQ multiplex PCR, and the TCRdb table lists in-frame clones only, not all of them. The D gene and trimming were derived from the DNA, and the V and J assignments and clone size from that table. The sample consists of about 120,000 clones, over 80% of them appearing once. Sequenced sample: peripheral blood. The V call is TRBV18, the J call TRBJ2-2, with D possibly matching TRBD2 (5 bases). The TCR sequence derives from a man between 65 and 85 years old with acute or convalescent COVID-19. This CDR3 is CASSPSLRERTTGELFF. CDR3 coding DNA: TGTGCCAGCTCACCGAGTTTGAGGGAACGAACGACCGGGGAGCTGTTTTTT. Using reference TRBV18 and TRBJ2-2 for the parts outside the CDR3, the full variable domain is NAGVMQNPRHLVRRRGQEARLRCSPMKGHSHVYWYRQLPEEGLKFMVYLQKENIIDESGMPKERFSAEFPKEGPSILRIQQVVRGDSAAYFCASSPSLRERTTGELFFGEGSRLTVL.